There are a few counts of the clone carrying this T cell receptor (beta chain). Its antigen is not identified. The data originate from a study of regulatory T cells in long-lasting Graves disease. The study's findings and limits: Persistent disease samples used TRBV28, TRBJ1-2 and TRBJ2-5 preferentially.

Germline V CDR1 and CDR2: MNHNS, SASEGT. V was trimmed by 6 bases and J by 6 bases, leaving 14 bases between them. The CDR3 is made up of 13 amino acids. Documented time point: newly diagnosed GD, antithyroid drugs for less than 3 months. Construction of the TCR library relied on RNA isolated from PBMCs. iRepertoire HTBI primers and Arm-PCR of CDR3 regions built TCR beta libraries. TCRdb independently ran MiXCR on the multiplex PCR reads; one entry per CDR3 protein. The data show a few hundred thousand distinct CDR3 sequences, roughly 12% seen once. This sample was shared with a second study, whose subject was T cells in Graves' hyperthyroidism and ophthalmopathy. That source adds: Absent ophthalmopathy progression within 18 months defined stable Graves' hyperthyroidism. Most expanded thyroid clonotypes above 0.001 recurred in blood.

The sequencing used peripheral blood mononuclear cells (PBMCs), collected at new diagnosis, from a patient treated with antithyroid drugs. J is TRBJ1-2 and V is TRBV6-1; D might be TRBD1 (6 bases). The source is a woman aged 18 to 35 with Graves disease. The CDR3 loop reads CASSLRQVNGYTF. In DNA, the CDR3 is TGTGCCAGCAGCTTAAGACAGGTCAATGGCTACACCTTC.